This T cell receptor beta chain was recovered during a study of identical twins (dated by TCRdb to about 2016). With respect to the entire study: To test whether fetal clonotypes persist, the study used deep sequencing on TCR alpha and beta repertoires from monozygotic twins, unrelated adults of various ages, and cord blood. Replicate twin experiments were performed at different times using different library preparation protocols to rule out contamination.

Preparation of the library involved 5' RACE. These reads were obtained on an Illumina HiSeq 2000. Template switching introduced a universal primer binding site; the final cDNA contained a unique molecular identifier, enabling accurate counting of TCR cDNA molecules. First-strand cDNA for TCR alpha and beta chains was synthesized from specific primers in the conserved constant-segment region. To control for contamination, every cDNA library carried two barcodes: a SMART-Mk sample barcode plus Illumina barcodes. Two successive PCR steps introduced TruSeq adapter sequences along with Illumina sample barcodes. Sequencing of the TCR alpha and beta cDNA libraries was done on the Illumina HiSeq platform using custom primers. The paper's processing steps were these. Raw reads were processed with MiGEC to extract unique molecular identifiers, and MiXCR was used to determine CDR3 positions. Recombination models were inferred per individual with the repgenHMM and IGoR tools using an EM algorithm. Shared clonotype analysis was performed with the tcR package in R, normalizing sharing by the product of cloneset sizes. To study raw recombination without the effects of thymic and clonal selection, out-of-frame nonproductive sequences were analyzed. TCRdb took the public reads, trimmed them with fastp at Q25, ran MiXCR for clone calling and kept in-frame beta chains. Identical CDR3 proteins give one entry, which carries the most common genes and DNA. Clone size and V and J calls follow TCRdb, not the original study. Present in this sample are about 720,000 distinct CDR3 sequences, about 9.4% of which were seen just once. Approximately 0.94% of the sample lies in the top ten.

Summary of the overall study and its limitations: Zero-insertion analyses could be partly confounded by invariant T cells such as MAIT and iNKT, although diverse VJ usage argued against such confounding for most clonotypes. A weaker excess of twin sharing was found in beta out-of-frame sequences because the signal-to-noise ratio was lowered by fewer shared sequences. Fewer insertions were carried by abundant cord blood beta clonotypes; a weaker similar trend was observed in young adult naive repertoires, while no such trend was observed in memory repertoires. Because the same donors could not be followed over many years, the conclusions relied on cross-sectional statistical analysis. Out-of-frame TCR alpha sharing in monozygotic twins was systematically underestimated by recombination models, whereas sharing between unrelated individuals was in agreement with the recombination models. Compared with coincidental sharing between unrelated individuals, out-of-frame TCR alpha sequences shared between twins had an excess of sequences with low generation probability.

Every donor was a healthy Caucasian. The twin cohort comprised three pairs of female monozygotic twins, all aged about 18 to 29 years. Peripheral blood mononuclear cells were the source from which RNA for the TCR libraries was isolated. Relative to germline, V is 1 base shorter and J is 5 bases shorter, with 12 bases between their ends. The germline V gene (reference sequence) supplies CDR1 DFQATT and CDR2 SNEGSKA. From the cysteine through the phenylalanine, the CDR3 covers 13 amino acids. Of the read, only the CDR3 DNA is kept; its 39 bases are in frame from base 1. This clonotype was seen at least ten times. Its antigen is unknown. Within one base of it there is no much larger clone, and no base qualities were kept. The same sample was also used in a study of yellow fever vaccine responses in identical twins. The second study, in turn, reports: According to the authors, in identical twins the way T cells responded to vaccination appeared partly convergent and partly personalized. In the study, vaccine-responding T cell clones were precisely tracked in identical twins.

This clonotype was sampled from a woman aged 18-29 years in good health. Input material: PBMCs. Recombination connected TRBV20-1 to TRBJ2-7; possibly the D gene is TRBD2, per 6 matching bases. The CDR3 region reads CSARGWRDHEQYF. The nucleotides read TGCAGTGCTAGAGGGTGGCGGGACCACGAGCAGTACTTC.